This note documents a single T cell receptor (beta chain) sequence. The antigen is undetermined. PCR primers comprised 60 Vbeta and 13 Jbeta primers. The method was immunoSEQ multiplex PCR; TCRdb's version includes in-frame clones alone and lacks a portion of them. The table records about 110,000 clones, about 71% of them present only once. The data derive from a study of cytomegalovirus exposure and HLA in healthy donors. Study at large: The approximately 120 million unique TCR beta sequences, from about 190 million T cells, were found by an earlier analysis. The study placed 80% to 90% of its 398 genotyped donors in the Caucasian-associated ancestry cluster. General study findings and limits: Earlier findings revealed that most TCR beta V segments proved productive either about 87% or about 30% of the time. HLA allele associations emerged for roughly 17,000 TCR beta sequences in a later analysis, at 0.05 false discovery rate.

The CDR3 has 10 amino acids. In germline, CDR1 is DFQATT, CDR2 SNEGSKA (reference sequence). The V end was cut by 6 bases, the J end by 7 bases, with 9 bases between. V usage is TRBV20-1 and J usage is TRBJ1-1, with D maybe TRBD1 (6 bases). This receptor was obtained from a boy younger than 18 in good health and CMV-seronegative. Sequencing was carried out using PBMCs. The CDR3 protein is CSARTVEAFF. CDR3 bases: TGCAGTGCCCGGACAGTTGAAGCTTTCTTT.